This TCR beta chain was recorded in a study of tumor-infiltrating lymphocytes in primary liver carcinoma. General study results and limits: Roughly 8-25% of top clones, and no more, occurred in all five tumor regions. Blood fell significantly below tumors in its top-250-clone fraction (p = 0.039).

As for this clonotype: As yet, its antigen is unknown. The junction and the germline gene differ at one end; a read error may be behind it.

Total RNA (around 510 ng) served as template for TCR beta cDNA synthesis primed by a constant-region primer. Investigators got TCR beta libraries out of three nested multiplex PCR rounds, done with slightly modified ARM-PCR. TRBV1-TRBV30 forward and Cbeta reverse primers drove the first two roughly 11-cycle rounds. TCRdb redid the calling of the multiplex PCR reads with MiXCR, one entry per CDR3 protein. The sample lists 100,000 or so distinct CDR3 sequences, around 63% occurring once. CDR1 is MNHNS, CDR2 SASEGT, per germline. The length of the CDR3 is 15 residues. Bulk tissue was left unsorted, and RNA and DNA were co-extracted from about 20-30 mg of it. By surgical resection, the patients were treated for their primary liver carcinoma.

The receptor's source is a woman aged 55 to 70 with primary liver carcinoma and hepatitis B virus infection. This chain joins TRBV6-1 and TRBJ1-6; 7 nucleotides align to TRBD1. Sequenced: liver tumor tissue from sampling region 5. The sample's subset: tumor region T5, tumor centre. The CDR3 region has the DNA TGTGCCAGCGGTGAAGCTCGGGGGACAGATTCATCCCTCCACTTT. This gives the protein CASGEARGTDSSLHF.